This TCR beta chain was sequenced during a study of blood T cell repertoires in COVID-19. Study details: Acute and convalescent COVID-19 specimens originated in the United States, Italy and Spain. The cDNA or gDNA used as material had been derived from T cells, B-cell-depleted T cells, or PBMCs.

The study drew participants aged about 18 to 95 years from under 30 US areas. Germline-derived CDR1 and CDR2 are LNHDA and SQIVND (reference sequence). The CDR3 totals 14 residues. V was pared by 3 bases and J by 3 bases, with 11 bases between. The repertoire was sequenced with immunoSEQ multiplex PCR; TCRdb's copy has only in-frame clones and lacks some. Counted here are some 200,000 clones, approximately 80% occurring once; the ten biggest clones make up 7% to 8.5%. Sequences were obtained from PBMCs or T cells enriched from blood (not recorded which). This clonotype was sampled from a woman aged 40 to 50 with acute COVID-19. This sequence joins TRBV19 and TRBJ2-5, with a weak D call TRBD2 (5 bases). This CDR3 reads CASSIPGFKETQYF. CDR3 sequence (DNA): TGTGCCAGTAGTATTCCGGGATTCAAAGAGACCCAGTACTTC.